This TCR beta chain is from a study of T cell responses to AZD1222 COVID-19 vaccine. Turning to the study itself: Second doses that came at about 4 or about 12 weeks were put together.

Comments on this clone: Its target is not known.

Study findings and constraints: The repertoires were collected only after the peak T cell response. White British people made up most donors, females outnumbered males, and clonal diversity was possibly underestimated.

Sequenced by immunoSEQ multiplex PCR; TCRdb stores in-frame clones only, minus some. The table shows around 140,000 clones, with over 90% occurring only once. The CDR3 runs to 14 residues. Trimming at V came to 4 bases and at J to 6 bases, leaving 6 bases not matched to a gene. Germline V CDR1 and CDR2: SGHTA, FQGNSA. This sequence was found in an adult in good health. The specimen was peripheral blood, collected on day 0 of AZD1222 vaccination. This chain uses TRBV7-2 with TRBJ2-4, with TRBD2 matching over 7 bases. The chain's CDR3 is CASSSTGGRNIQYF. CDR3 coding DNA: TGTGCCAGCAGCTCGACTGGCGGGAGAAACATTCAGTACTTC.